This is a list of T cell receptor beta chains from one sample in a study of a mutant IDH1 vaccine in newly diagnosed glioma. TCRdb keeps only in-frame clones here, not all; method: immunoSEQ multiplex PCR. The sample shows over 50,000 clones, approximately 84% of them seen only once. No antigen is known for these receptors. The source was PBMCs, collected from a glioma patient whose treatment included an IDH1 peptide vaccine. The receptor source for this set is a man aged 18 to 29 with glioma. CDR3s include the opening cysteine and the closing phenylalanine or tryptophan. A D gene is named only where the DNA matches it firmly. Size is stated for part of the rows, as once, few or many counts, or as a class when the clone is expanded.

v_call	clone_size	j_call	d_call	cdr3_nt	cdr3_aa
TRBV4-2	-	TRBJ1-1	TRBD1	TGTGCCAGCAGCCAGAGGACAGGCCGGAACACTGAAGCTTTCTTT	CASSQRTGRNTEAFF
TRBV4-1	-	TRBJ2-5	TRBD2	TGCGCCAGCAGCCAACTAGCGGGGGAGCAAGAGACCCAGTACTTC	CASSQLAGEQETQYF
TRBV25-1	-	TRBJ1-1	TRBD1	TGTGCCAGCAGTGCTGACAGGGGGTACACTGAAGCTTTCTTT	CASSADRGYTEAFF
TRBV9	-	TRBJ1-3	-	TGTGCCAGCAGCGTAGACGGGTTCTCTGGAAACACCATATATTTT	CASSVDGFSGNTIYF
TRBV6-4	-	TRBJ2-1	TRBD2	TGTGCCAGCAGTGACTTACCCCGACTAGCGGGGCTCTCATTCTCCTACAATGAGCAGTTCTTC	CASSDLPRLAGLSFSYNEQFF
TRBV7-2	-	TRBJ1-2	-	TGTGCCAGCAGCTTAGCGTCTGGGGTGGAGGGCTACACCTTC	CASSLASGVEGYTF
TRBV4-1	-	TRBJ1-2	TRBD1	TGCGCCAGCAGCCAAGATACGGGACAGGCCTTCAACTATGGCTACACCTTC	CASSQDTGQAFNYGYTF
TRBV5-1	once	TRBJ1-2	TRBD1	TGCGCCAGCAGCGTCTCCGGGACAGGGGGCGCCGACTATGGCTACACCTTC	CASSVSGTGGADYGYTF
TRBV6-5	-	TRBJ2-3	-	TGTGCCAGCAGTTACTCGGGGTTGTCCTACACAGATACGCAGTATTTT	CASSYSGLSYTDTQYF
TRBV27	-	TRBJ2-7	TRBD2	TGTGCCAGCAGTATCGCCCGGGGACTAGCGGGACGTAACGAGCAGTACTTC	CASSIARGLAGRNEQYF
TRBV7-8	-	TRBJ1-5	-	TGTGCCAGCAGCGTAAATCAGGGTCAGCCCCAGCATTTT	CASSVNQGQPQHF
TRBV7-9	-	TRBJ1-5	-	TGTGCCAGCAGTTTAGGCGGATCGGAAGTCGGCAATCAGCCCCAGCATTTT	CASSLGGSEVGNQPQHF
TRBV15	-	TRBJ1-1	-	TGTGCCACCAGCCCTACAAGGACTGAAGCTTTCTTT	CATSPTRTEAFF
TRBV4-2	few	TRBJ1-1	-	TGTGCCAGCAGCCATGACCAACGGGCTGAAGCTTTCTTT	CASSHDQRAEAFF
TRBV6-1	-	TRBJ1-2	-	TGTGCCAGCACCCCGGGGCTTAACTATGGCTACACCTTC	CASTPGLNYGYTF
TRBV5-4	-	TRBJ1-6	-	TGTGCCAGCAGCTTGGCGGCAGGGGCCTATAATTCACCCCTCCACTTT	CASSLAAGAYNSPLHF
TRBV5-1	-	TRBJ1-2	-	TGCGCCAGCAGCTTGATGCTTGGACCCACATTAGATGGCTACACCTTC	CASSLMLGPTLDGYTF
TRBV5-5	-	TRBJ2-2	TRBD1	TGTGCCAGCAGCTTGGACAGGGGGGACACCGGGGAGCTGTTTTTT	CASSLDRGDTGELFF
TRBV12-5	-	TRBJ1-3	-	TGTGCTAGTGGTTTGTTTAGGGGGGGGCGTCCTGGAAACACCATATATTTT	CASGLFRGGRPGNTIYF
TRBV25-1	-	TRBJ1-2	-	TGTGCCAGCAGTGATTGGCGTTGGGTGCATGGCTACACCTTC	CASSDWRWVHGYTF
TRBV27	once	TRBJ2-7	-	TGTGCCAGCAGTACACCAACTACAGGGTTGGACGAGCAGTACTTC	CASSTPTTGLDEQYF
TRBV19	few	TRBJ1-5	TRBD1	TGTGCCAGTTCGGACAGGGCGGATCAGCCCCAGCATTTT	CASSDRADQPQHF
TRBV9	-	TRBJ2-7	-	TGTGCCAGCAGCGGTGACACCTACGAGCAGTACTTC	CASSGDTYEQYF
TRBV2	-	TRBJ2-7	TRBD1	TGTGCCAGCAAAGACAGGGGAAGGAACTACGAGCAGTACTTC	CASKDRGRNYEQYF
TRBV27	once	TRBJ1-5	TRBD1	TGTGCCAGCAGCCGGACAGGGGGAAATCAGCCCCAGCATTTT	CASSRTGGNQPQHF
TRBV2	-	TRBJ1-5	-	TGTGCCAGCAGTACGGGAAATAGCAATCAGCCCCAGCATTTT	CASSTGNSNQPQHF
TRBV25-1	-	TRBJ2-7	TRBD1	TGTGCCACGGGACAGGCCCCAAGCGAGCAGTACTTC	CATGQAPSEQYF
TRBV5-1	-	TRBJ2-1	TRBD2	TGCGCCAGCAGCTTGTCGTCTAGCGGGGGGGATGAGCAGTTCTTC	CASSLSSSGGDEQFF
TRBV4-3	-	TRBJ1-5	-	TGCGCCACGGGGAAGGGGAAGGGCAATCAGCCCCAGCATTTT	CATGKGKGNQPQHF
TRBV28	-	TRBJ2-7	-	TGTGCCAGCAGTTTCCCTCGATTGCAGGGCGAGCAGTACTTC	CASSFPRLQGEQYF
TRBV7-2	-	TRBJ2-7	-	TGTGCCAGCAGCCTCAGCTCCTACGAGCAGTACTTC	CASSLSSYEQYF
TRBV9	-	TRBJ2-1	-	TGTGCCAGCAGCGAATCCACGGTGGCTCCCGAGTTCTTC	CASSESTVAPEFF
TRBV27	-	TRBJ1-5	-	TGTGCCAGCAGTTACGTTTTCAATCAGCCCCAGCATTTT	CASSYVFNQPQHF
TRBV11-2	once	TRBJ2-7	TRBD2	TGTGCCAGCAGCTCTAGCGGGAGGGCCGGGCAGTACTTC	CASSSSGRAGQYF
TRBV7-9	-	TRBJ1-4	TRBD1	TGTGCCAGCAGCCCGCCGGGACAGGGGAGGGAAAAACTGTTTTTT	CASSPPGQGREKLFF
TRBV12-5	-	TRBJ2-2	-	TGTGCTAGTGGTTTGGGCAGGGATGCGAACACCGGGGAGCTGTTTTTT	CASGLGRDANTGELFF
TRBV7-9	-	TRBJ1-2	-	TGTGCCAGCAGCCTGAAAGGGGGTAGGTCGGATGGCTACACCTTC	CASSLKGGRSDGYTF
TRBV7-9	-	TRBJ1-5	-	TGTGCCAGCAGCTTATACGAGGACAAGTCGGCCCAGCATTTT	CASSLYEDKSAQHF
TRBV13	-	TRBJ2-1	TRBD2	TGTGCCAGCGGACTAGCGGGAGAGGTCAATGAGCAGTTCTTC	CASGLAGEVNEQFF
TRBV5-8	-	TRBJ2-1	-	TGTGCCAGCAGCTTGGTTACTGTATTGGGGGTTAATGAGCAGTTCTTC	CASSLVTVLGVNEQFF
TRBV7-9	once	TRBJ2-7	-	TGTGCCAGCAGCTTAGCAGGGATATTAGGCGAGCAGTACTTC	CASSLAGILGEQYF